The rows below give T cell receptor beta chains drawn from one sample of a study of tumor-infiltrating lymphocytes in primary liver carcinoma. MiXCR, run by TCRdb on the multiplex PCR reads, gives a single entry per CDR3 protein. This sample has about 330,000 distinct CDR3 sequences, with 65% found just once. Material: peripheral blood. The receptor source for this set is a man aged 35 to 55 with primary liver carcinoma and hepatitis B virus infection. CDR3s include the opening cysteine and the closing phenylalanine or tryptophan. The D gene is left open where the match is weak. Rows give clone size only sometimes, using once, few, many, or a class for an expanded clone.

>TRBJ2-5|once|TRBD2|TRBV28
TGTGCCAGCAGTTCGTCTTATGGACTAGCGGGATTCTTAGAGACCCAGTACTTC
CASSSSYGLAGFLETQYF
>TRBJ2-5|once|-|TRBV4-2
TGTGCCAGCAGTCAAGACTTTAGCGAGGCCCAGTACTTC
CASSQDFSEAQYF
>TRBJ2-2|-|TRBD1|TRBV14
TGTGCCAGCAGCTATTCCCCCGGGACAGGGCGGGAGCTGTTTTTT
CASSYSPGTGRELFF
>TRBJ2-2|-|TRBD2|TRBV9
TGTGCCAGCAGCGACCGGAAGCGGGAGGTCAACACCGGGGAGCTGTTTTTT
CASSDRKREVNTGELFF
>TRBJ2-3|-|-|TRBV5-1
TGCGCCAGCAGCCCCGGGGACTTCACAGATACGCAGTATTTT
CASSPGDFTDTQYF
>TRBJ2-1|-|TRBD2|TRBV19
TGTGCCAGTAGTTCCATTAGCGGGGCCAATGAGCTGTTCTTC
CASSSISGANELFF
>TRBJ1-2|-|-|TRBV6-5
TGTGCCAGCGGTTACTCTGGGGGGTCCCCCTATGGCTACACCTTC
CASGYSGGSPYGYTF
>TRBJ2-2|-|TRBD2|TRBV4-2
TGTGCCAGCAGCCAAGCGTGGACTAGCGGGAGTGCGGTGCTTGACACCGGGGAGCTGTTTTTT
CASSQAWTSGSAVLDTGELFF
>TRBJ2-5|-|-|TRBV5-1
TGCGCCAGCATCCGGGACGGACAGCCCCGAGAGACCCAGTACTTC
CASIRDGQPRETQYF
>TRBJ2-7|-|TRBD2|TRBV6-2/TRBV6-3
TGTACCAGCAGTTCAGCACTAGCGGGAGACTACGAGCAGTACTTC
CTSSSALAGDYEQYF
>TRBJ1-1|-|-|TRBV11-2
TGTGCCAGCAGCTTAGATCTGGCGTTCGGGGGTTTCACTGAGGTTTTCTTT
CASSLDLAFGGFTEVFF
>TRBJ2-5|-|-|TRBV20-1
TGCAGTGCTAGTGGGTTCGCAAGGGGGGAGACCCAGTACTTC
CSASGFARGETQYF
>TRBJ2-1|few|-|TRBV11-2
TGTGTCAACAGCTTGCAGGGACTCAATGAGCAGTTCTTC
CVNSLQGLNEQFF
>TRBJ2-7|-|-|TRBV6-5
TGTGCCAGCAGTCGAAGGGGGGAGGGGCTCACATCCTACGAGCAGTACTTC
CASSRRGEGLTSYEQYF
>TRBJ2-3|-|-|TRBV11-2
TGTGCCAGCATCGCGGCAGGGGCAGATACGCAGTATTTT
CASIAAGADTQYF
>TRBJ1-2|-|TRBD1|TRBV29-1
TGTAGCGTTGGACAGGGGGCGGGTGGTTACACCTTC
CSVGQGAGGYTF
>TRBJ1-2|-|-|TRBV6-5
TGTGCCAGCAATTTCCAAGCGTCGGGAGGCAATAACTATGGCTACACCTTC
CASNFQASGGNNYGYTF
>TRBJ2-1|once|-|TRBV11-2
TGTGCCAGAAGGCGCCCCGAGACTATCAGGAGCTCCAATGAGCAGTTCTTC
CARRRPETIRSSNEQFF
>TRBJ2-7|-|-|TRBV11-1
TGTGCCAGCAGCTTAGACAGGAAAGAGCAGTACTTC
CASSLDRKEQYF
>TRBJ2-1|-|-|TRBV6-5
TGTGTCAGCAGCCCCCGGGTCGATGGCAGCCCCTACAATGAGCAGTTCTTC
CVSSPRVDGSPYNEQFF
>TRBJ2-3|-|TRBD2|TRBV5-1
TGCGCCAGCAGCTTGGGCGTCGGCGGGAGACGGACAGATACGCAGTATTTT
CASSLGVGGRRTDTQYF
>TRBJ2-7|few|TRBD1|TRBV5-4
TGTGCCAGCAGCCACCCGGGACAGGGGGGATACTACGAGCAGTACTTC
CASSHPGQGGYYEQYF
>TRBJ2-2|-|-|TRBV11-1
TGTGCCAGCAGCGACAGGAGGGACACCGGGAAGCTGTTTTTT
CASSDRRDTGKLFF
>TRBJ2-3|many|-|TRBV29-1
TGCAGCGTTGATATTGCGCGAGATACGCAGTATTTT
CSVDIARDTQYF
>TRBJ2-1|many|-|TRBV6-5
TGTGCCAGCAGTTACGCCAGGGGTCATGAGCAGTTCTTC
CASSYARGHEQFF
>TRBJ2-7|-|TRBD2|TRBV5-6
TGTGCCAGCAGCCGGGACGGGACTAGGGTTTCCTACGAGCAGTACTTC
CASSRDGTRVSYEQYF
>TRBJ2-3|-|-|TRBV11-2
TGTGCCAGCAACTTCGTGGGGGTCCCAGGAACGCAGTATTTT
CASNFVGVPGTQYF
>TRBJ1-2|many|-|TRBV6-5
TGTGCCACCCTAGGGGACTATGGCTACACCTTC
CATLGDYGYTF